This note documents a single TCR beta chain sequence. Its specific antigen is unknown. No base qualities exist here, and no much larger clone lies one base off it. This sample is part of a study of blood T cell repertoires in COVID-19 (TCRdb year 2020). A note on the overall study: The collaborator samples originated in the United States, Italy and Spain and spanned the acute and convalescent phases of COVID-19. The sample metadata nearly always contained a de-identified subject ID, COVID-19 status, age in years and sex. A freely available public database, intended as a resource for researchers studying the immune response to SARS-CoV-2, is where the repertoires were released. HLA class I and class II types, where available, came from metadata supplied by the sample provider rather than from assay-based typing. Deeply sampled blood TCRbeta repertoires from subjects exposed to, actively infected with, or recovered from COVID-19 were included in the dataset. The prospective study material was composed of cDNA or gDNA derived from T cells, B-cell-depleted T cells, or PBMCs. Samples were obtained from the ongoing ImmuneRACE study (first 160 participants) and from about 1,300 subjects provided by 6 global collaborators.

TCRbeta CDR3 regions were amplified from genomic DNA by means of the immunoSEQ Assay, a bias-controlled multiplex PCR. The authors' pipeline ran thus. Nucleated cell counts per sample were estimated from amplification of reference gene primers within the assay. To quantify the absolute abundance of each unique TCRbeta CDR3 rearrangement, sequence reads were collapsed and filtered. For each sample, productive Simpson clonality was calculated as the square root of Simpson's diversity index across productive rearrangements. Drawn from immuneACCESS, this table holds only the in-frame rearrangements with V and J called that TCRdb kept. Clones are partly lost; checked studies trace under half to an unresolved V gene and leave the rest unexplained. The V and J calls and clone size are taken from that table; D and trimming were inferred from the DNA. For this sample there are about 98,000 clones; over 70% appear just once. Of the sample, around 22% is held by the ten largest clones.

What the work shows at the level of the full study, not this receptor alone: The amount of clinical and demographic metadata varied by source and participant and was provided uncurated.

The V and J ends are trimmed by 0 bases and 1 base, leaving 10 bases between them. The CDR3, from cysteine to phenylalanine, totals 15 residues. The CDR3 DNA has 45 bases and is translated from base 1. Looking up the germline V gene yields CDR1 SGHTS and CDR2 YDEGEE. Collaborating institutions collected whole blood in K2EDTA tubes following their own protocols. For TCRbeta analysis, collaborators shipped samples as frozen whole blood, isolated PBMCs, or DNA extracted from either of those sample types. This receptor was identified in an older man with acute or convalescent COVID-19. The sample taken for sequencing was peripheral blood. The V gene is TRBV5-8 and the J gene is TRBJ1-2, and the D gene may be TRBD1, 5 bases matching. The CDR3 is CASSLAGGGNYGYTF. The nucleotides are TGTGCCAGCAGCTTGGCCGGGGGGGGTAACTATGGCTACACCTTC.